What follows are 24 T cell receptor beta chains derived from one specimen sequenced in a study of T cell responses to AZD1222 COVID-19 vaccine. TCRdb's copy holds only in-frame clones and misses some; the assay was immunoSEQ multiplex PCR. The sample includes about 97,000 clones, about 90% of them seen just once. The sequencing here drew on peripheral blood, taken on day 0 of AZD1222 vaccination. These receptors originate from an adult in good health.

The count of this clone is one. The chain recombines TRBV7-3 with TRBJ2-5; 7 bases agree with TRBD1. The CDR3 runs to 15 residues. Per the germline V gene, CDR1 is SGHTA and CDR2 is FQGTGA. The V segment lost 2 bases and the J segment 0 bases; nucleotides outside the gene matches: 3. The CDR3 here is CASSLGDRDQETQYF. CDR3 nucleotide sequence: TGTGCCAGCAGCTTAGGGGACAGAGACCAAGAGACCCAGTACTTC.

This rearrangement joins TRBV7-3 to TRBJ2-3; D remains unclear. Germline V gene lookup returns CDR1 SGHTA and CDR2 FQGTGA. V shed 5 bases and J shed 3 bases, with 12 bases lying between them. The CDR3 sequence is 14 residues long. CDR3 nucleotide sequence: TGTGCCAGCAGCCCCTACCGAGAGACAGATACGCAGTATTTT. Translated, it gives CASSPYRETDTQYF.

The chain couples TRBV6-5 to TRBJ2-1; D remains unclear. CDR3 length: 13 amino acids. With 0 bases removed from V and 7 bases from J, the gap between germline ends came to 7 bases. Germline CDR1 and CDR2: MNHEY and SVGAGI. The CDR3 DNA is TGTGCCAGCAGTTACTCGGTCGAGAATGAGCAGTTCTTC. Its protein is CASSYSVENEQFF.

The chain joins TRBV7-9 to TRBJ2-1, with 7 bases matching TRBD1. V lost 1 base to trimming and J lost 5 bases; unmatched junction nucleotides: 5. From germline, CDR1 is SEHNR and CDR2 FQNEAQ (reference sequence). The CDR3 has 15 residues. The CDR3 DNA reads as TGTGCCAGCAGCTTAGTAGGGACAGAGAACAATGAGCAGTTCTTC. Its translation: CASSLVGTENNEQFF.

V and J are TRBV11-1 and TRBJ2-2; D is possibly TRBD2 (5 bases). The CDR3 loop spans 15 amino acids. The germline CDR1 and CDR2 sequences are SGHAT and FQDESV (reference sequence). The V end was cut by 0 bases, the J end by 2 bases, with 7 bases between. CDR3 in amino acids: CASSLAGANTGELFF. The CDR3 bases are TGTGCCAGCAGCTTAGCGGGAGCAAACACCGGGGAGCTGTTTTTT.

As DNA, the CDR3 is TGTGCCAGCGGCCCTGGCTACACCTTC. It is translated as CASGPGYTF. This chain uses TRBV2 with TRBJ1-2; D call uncertain. This CDR3 is 9 amino acids long. V gave up 8 bases and J gave up 7 bases, with 5 bases separating them. Germline CDR1 reads SNHLY; CDR2 reads FYNNEI.

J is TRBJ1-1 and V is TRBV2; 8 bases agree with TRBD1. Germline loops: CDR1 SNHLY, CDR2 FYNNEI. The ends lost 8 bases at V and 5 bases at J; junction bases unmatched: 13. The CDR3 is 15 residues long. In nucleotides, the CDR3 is TGTGCCAGCGGGGAGGGCAGGGGGCTAGGGACTGAAGCTTTCTTT. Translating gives CASGEGRGLGTEAFF.

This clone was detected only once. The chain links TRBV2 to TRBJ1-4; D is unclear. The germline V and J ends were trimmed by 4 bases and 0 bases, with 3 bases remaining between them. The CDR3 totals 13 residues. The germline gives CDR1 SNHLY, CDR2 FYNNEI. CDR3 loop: CASSGTTNEKLFF. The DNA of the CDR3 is TGTGCCAGCAGTGGGACAACTAATGAAAAACTGTTTTTT.

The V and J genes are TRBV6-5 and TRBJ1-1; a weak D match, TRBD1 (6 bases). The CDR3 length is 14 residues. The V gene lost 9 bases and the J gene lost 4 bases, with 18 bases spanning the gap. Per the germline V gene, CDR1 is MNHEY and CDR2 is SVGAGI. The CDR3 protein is CASRPKQGGTEAFF. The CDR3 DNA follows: TGTGCCAGTCGCCCGAAACAGGGTGGCACTGAAGCTTTCTTT.

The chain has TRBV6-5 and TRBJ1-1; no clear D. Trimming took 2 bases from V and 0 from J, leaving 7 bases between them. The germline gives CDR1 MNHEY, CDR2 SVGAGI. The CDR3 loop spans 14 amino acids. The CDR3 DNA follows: TGTGCCAGCAGTTACGGAACCATGAACACTGAAGCTTTCTTT. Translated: CASSYGTMNTEAFF.

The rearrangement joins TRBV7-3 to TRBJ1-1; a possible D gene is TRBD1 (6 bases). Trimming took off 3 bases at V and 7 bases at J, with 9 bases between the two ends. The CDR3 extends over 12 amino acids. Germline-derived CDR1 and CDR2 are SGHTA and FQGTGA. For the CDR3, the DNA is TGTGCCAGCAGCTTCTTGGACAGTGAAGCTTTCTTT. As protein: CASSFLDSEAFF.

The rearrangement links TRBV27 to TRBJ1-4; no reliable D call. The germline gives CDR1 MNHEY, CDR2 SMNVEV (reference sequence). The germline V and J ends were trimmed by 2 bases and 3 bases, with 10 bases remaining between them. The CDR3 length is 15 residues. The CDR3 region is CASSLLGISNEKLFF. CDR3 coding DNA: TGTGCCAGCAGTTTACTCGGGATTTCTAATGAAAAACTGTTTTTT.

CDR3 residues: CASSGSGLAGTDTQYF. CDR3 nucleotide sequence: TGTGCCAGCAGCGGATCGGGACTAGCAGGCACAGATACGCAGTATTTT. V usage is TRBV13 and J usage is TRBJ2-3; TRBD2 matches 9 bases. Germline V CDR1 and CDR2: PRHDT, FYEKMQ (reference sequence). Losses at the gene ends were 5 bases for V and 1 base for J; bases not matched to a gene: 7. CDR3 length equals 16 residues.

Here the CDR3 DNA reads TGCAGCGCCAAGGGGGTGGCCACCGGGGAGCTGTTTTTT. Amino acids: CSAKGVATGELFF. The V and J genes are TRBV29-1 and TRBJ2-2; tentative D call: TRBD1 (6 bases). CDR1 and CDR2 (germline): SQVTM, ANQGSEA. The V end lost 7 bases, the J end lost 4 bases, and 13 bases lay between the germline ends. The CDR3 sequence is 13 residues long.

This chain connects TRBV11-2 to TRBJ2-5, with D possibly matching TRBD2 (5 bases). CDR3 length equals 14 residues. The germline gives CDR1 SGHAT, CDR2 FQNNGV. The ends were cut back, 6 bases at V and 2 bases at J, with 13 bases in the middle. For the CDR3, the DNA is TGTGCCAGCAGTCGAGGGTCCGTACAAGAGACCCAGTACTTC. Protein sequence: CASSRGSVQETQYF.

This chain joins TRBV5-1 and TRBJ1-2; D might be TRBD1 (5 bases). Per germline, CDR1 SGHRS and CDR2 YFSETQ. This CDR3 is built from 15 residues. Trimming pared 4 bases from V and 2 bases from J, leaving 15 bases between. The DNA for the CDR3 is TGCGCCAGCAGCCGACAGTTCGGGGAAAACTATGGCTACACCTTC. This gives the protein CASSRQFGENYGYTF.

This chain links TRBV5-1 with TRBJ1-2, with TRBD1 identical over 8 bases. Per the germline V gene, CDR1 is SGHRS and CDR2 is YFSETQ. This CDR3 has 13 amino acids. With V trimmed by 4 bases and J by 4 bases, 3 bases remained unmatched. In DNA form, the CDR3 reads TGCGCCAGCAGCCCAGGGGGCCTCTATGGCTACACCTTC. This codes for CASSPGGLYGYTF.

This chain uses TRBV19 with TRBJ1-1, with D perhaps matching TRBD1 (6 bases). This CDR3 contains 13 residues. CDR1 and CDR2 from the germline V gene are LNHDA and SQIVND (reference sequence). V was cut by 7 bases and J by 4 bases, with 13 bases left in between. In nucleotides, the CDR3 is TGTGCCAGTACGTCAAGGGGGGGCACTGAAGCTTTCTTT. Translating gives CASTSRGGTEAFF.

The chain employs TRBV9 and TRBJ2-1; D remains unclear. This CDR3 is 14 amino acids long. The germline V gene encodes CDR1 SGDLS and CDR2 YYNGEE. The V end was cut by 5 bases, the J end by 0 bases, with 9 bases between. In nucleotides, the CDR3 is TGTGCCAGCAGGCCCCTAAGCTCCTACAATGAGCAGTTCTTC. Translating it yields CASRPLSSYNEQFF. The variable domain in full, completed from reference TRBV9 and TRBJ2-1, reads DSGVTQTPKHLITATGQRVTLRCSPRSGDLSVYWYQQSLDQGLQFLIQYYNGEERAKGNILERFSAQQFPDLHSELNLSSLELGDSALYFCASRPLSSYNEQFFGPGTRLTVL.

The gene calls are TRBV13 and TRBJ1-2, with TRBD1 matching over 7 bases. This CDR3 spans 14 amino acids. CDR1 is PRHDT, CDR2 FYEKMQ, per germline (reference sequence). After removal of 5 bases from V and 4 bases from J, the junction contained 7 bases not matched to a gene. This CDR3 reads CASSRRQGSYGYTF. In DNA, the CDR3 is TGTGCCAGCAGCCGCAGACAGGGAAGCTATGGCTACACCTTC.

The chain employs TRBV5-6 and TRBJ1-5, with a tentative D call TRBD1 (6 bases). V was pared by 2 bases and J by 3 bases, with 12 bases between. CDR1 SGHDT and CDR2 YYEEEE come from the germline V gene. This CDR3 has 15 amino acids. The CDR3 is CASSLQGGYNQPQHF. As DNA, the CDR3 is TGTGCCAGCAGCTTACAGGGAGGGTACAATCAGCCCCAGCATTTT. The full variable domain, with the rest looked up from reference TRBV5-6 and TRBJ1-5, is DAGVTQSPTHLIKTRGQQVTLRCSPKSGHDTVSWYQQALGQGPQFIFQYYEEEERQRGNFPDRFSGHQFPNYSSELNVNALLLGDSALYLCASSLQGGYNQPQHFGDGTRLSIL.

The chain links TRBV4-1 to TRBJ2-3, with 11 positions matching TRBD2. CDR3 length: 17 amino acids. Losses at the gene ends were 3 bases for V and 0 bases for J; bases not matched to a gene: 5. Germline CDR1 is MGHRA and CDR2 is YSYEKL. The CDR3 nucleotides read TGCGCCAGCAGCCAGGCTAGGACTAGCGGGAGCACAGATACGCAGTATTTT. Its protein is CASSQARTSGSTDTQYF.

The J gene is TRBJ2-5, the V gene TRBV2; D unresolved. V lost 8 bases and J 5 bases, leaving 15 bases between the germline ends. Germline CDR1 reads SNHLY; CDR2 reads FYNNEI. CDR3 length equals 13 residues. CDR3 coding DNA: TGTGCCAGCTCCCCCGCGAGGTTCGAGACCCAGTACTTC. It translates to CASSPARFETQYF. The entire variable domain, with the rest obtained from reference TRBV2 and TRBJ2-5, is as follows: EPEVTQTPSHQVTQMGQEVILRCVPISNHLYFYWYRQILGQKVEFLVSFYNNEISEKSEIFDDQFSVERPDGSNFTLKIRSTKLEDSAMYFCASSPARFETQYFGPGTRLLVL.

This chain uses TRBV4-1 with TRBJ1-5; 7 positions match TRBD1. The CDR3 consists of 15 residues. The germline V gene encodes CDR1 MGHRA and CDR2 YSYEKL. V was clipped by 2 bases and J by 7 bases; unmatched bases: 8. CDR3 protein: CASSQRDRDEQPQHF. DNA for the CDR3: TGCGCCAGCAGCCAACGCGACAGGGATGAGCAGCCCCAGCATTTT.